These 18 T cell receptor beta chains came from one sample sequenced in a study of regulatory T cells in long-lasting Graves disease. Documented time point: newly diagnosed GD, antithyroid drugs for less than 3 months. The TCR library was made from RNA extracted from PBMCs. For TCR beta, libraries came from iRepertoire HTBI primers and Arm-PCR of CDR3 regions. TCRdb called the multiplex PCR reads again in MiXCR, with one record for every CDR3 protein. The sample consists of hundreds of thousands of distinct CDR3 sequences, 15% to 20% of them appearing once. These data also formed part of another study, on T cells in Graves' hyperthyroidism and ophthalmopathy.

This sample comprised peripheral blood mononuclear cells (PBMCs), obtained at new diagnosis, from a patient treated with antithyroid drugs. The receptors here all came from a woman aged 40-60 years with Graves disease.

The chain joins TRBV30 to TRBJ2-5, with D unresolved. In germline, CDR1 is GTSNPN, CDR2 SVGIG (reference sequence). V lost 7 bases and J lost 6, with 15 bases in between. CDR3 length equals 12 residues. CDR3 DNA: TGTGCCTTAAAGGTGCTGGGTAAGACCCAGTACTTC. It encodes CALKVLGKTQYF. Full variable domain (missing parts from reference TRBV30 and TRBJ2-5): SQTIHQWPATLVQPVGSPLSLECTVEGTSNPNLYWYRQAAGRGLQLLFYSVGIGQISSEVPQNLSASRPQDRQFILSSKKLLLSDSGFYLCALKVLGKTQYFGPGTRLLVL.

This clonotype came up many times. A much larger clone differs from this one at a single base, so this may be a read error. The rearrangement joins TRBV2 to TRBJ2-3; unclear D gene. Germline V gene sequence: CDR1 SNHLY, CDR2 FYNNEI. The CDR3 contains 12 residues. The germline V and J ends were trimmed by 3 bases and 0 bases, with 1 base remaining between them. The CDR3 DNA reads as TGTGCCAGCAGTGAGAGCACAGATACGCAGTATTTT. Amino acids: CASSESTDTQYF.

Of note for this clonotype: A read error is possible here, since a much larger clone lies one base away. V gene TRBV2 combines with J gene TRBJ2-2; D gene uncertain. CDR3 length equals 18 residues. The V gene's germline CDR1 is SNHLY and CDR2 FYNNEI. Between the trimmed V and J ends, which lost 9 bases and 0 bases, there was a span of 23 bases. CDR3 bases: TGTGCCAGGACGCAGCAGGACCCAGGCAGGACGAACACCGGGGAGCTGTTTTTT. Translated, it gives CARTQQDPGRTNTGELFF. The full variable domain, its missing parts supplied by reference TRBV2 and TRBJ2-2, is EPEVTQTPSHQVTQMGQEVILRCVPISNHLYFYWYRQILGQKVEFLVSFYNNEISEKSEIFDDQFSVERPDGSNFTLKIRSTKLEDSAMYFCARTQQDPGRTNTGELFFGEGSRLTVL.

The chain is built from TRBV5-8 and TRBJ1-4; a possible D gene is TRBD1 (5 bases). The CDR3 extends over 15 amino acids. CDR1 is SGHTS and CDR2 is YDEGEE in the germline V gene. Trimming removed 4 bases at V and 8 bases at J, with 18 bases between. The DNA of the CDR3 is TGTGCCAGCAGCCGACGACAGATAGTAGCAGAAAAACTGTTTTTT. Its translation is CASSRRQIVAEKLFF.

With regard to this clonotype: An end of the junction differs from the germline gene, which may be a read error. The V gene is TRBV5-5, the J gene TRBJ2-2; the D gene could be TRBD1 or TRBD2 (5 bases each). The CDR3 has 16 residues. Per the germline V gene, CDR1 is SGHKS and CDR2 is YYEKEE (reference sequence). DNA of the CDR3: TGCGCCAGCAGCTTGGTTGGGGGTTCGAACACCGGGGAGCTGTTTTTT. This translates into CASSLVGGSNTGELFF.

This clonotype has a count of ten or more. V and J are TRBV11-2 and TRBJ2-1; 10 nucleotides match TRBD1. The CDR3 sequence is 19 residues long. Germline trimming cut 5 bases from V and 2 bases from J; bases unmatched to any gene: 15. Looked up from germline, CDR1 is SGHAT and CDR2 is FQNNGV. The CDR3 region has the DNA TGTGCCAGCAGCCGAGGGGGTTCTGGAGGGACAGGGGCCTACAATGAGCAGTTCTTC. It encodes CASSRGGSGGTGAYNEQFF.

This clonotype was seen repeatedly, ten times or more. The genes are TRBV12-3 or TRBV12-4 and TRBJ2-7; 8 bases fit TRBD1. The CDR3 sequence is 13 residues long. The V segment lost 7 bases and the J segment 3 bases; nucleotides outside the gene matches: 5. The CDR3 spells CASTDRDIYEQYF. As DNA, the CDR3 is TGTGCCAGCACGGACAGGGACATCTACGAGCAGTACTTC.

This clonotype was seen only a few times. V is TRBV19 and J is TRBJ1-6, with 10 bases lining up with TRBD1. The CDR3 covers 15 residues. V shed 3 bases and J 9 bases; nucleotides not matched to a gene: 5. Germline CDR1 and CDR2: LNHDA and SQIVND (reference sequence). CDR3 nucleotides: TGTGCCAGTAGTATTACCGGGACAGGGGCTTCACCCCTCCACTTT. Translated: CASSITGTGASPLHF.

This clonotype has only a few counts. The V call is TRBV9, the J call TRBJ2-3; TRBD1 might be the D (6 bases). Trimming left V 4 bases short and J 0 bases short, with 12 bases between. CDR1 and CDR2 from the germline V gene are SGDLS and YYNGEE. The CDR3 has 15 residues. CDR3 loop: CASSSRGGSTDTQYF. DNA of the CDR3: TGTGCCAGCAGCTCCCGAGGGGGTAGCACAGATACGCAGTATTTT.

This clonotype was recorded at least ten times. The chain uses TRBV11-1 and TRBJ1-1; 7 bases align to TRBD1. This CDR3 is 12 amino acids long. Germline V gene lookup returns CDR1 SGHAT and CDR2 FQDESV (reference sequence). Trimming removed 5 bases from V and 10 bases from J; junction bases left unmatched: 7. The CDR3 sequence: CASSLDRERAFF. The CDR3 DNA follows: TGTGCCAGCAGCCTCGACAGGGAGAGAGCTTTCTTT.

At least ten counts were recorded for this clonotype. The chain combines TRBV3-1 with TRBJ1-3, with 7 bases fitting TRBD1. V dropped 5 bases and J dropped 1; count of bases not matched to a gene: 2. The CDR3 length is 14 residues. CDR1 and CDR2 (germline): LGHDT, YNNKEL (reference sequence). As DNA, the CDR3 is TGTGCCAGCAGCGTGACAGGGTCTGGAAACACCATATATTTT. Protein: CASSVTGSGNTIYF.

This clonotype was picked up many times. This chain uses TRBV7-3 with TRBJ1-1; TRBD1 is a possible D gene (6 bases). Trimming shortened V by 5 bases and J by 4 bases, and 17 bases separated the two germline ends. The CDR3 covers 15 residues. Germline V gives CDR1 SGHTA, CDR2 FQGTGA. Written as DNA, the CDR3 is TGTGCCAGCAGCCCTCGGGGGGCGCGGAGCACTGAAGCTTTCTTT. This translates into CASSPRGARSTEAFF.

The V gene is TRBV12-3 or TRBV12-4, the J gene TRBJ2-2; 7 bases align to TRBD1. V shed 4 bases and J 6 bases; nucleotides not matched to a gene: 2. The CDR3 is 13 amino acids. This CDR3 is CASSSGGPGELFF. CDR3 coding DNA: TGTGCCAGCAGTTCAGGGGGTCCCGGGGAGCTGTTTTTT.

This clonotype was detected many times. The CDR3 sequence: CSVARTGNNEQFF. In nucleotides, the CDR3 is TGCAGCGTTGCCCGAACAGGTAACAATGAGCAGTTCTTC. This chain links TRBV29-1 with TRBJ2-1; D possibly corresponds to TRBD1 (5 bases). V was cut by 4 bases and J by 5 bases, with 12 bases left in between. Germline CDR1 SQVTM, CDR2 ANQGSEA. This CDR3 is built from 13 residues.

This clonotype occurred many times. The chain is built from TRBV27 and TRBJ1-5; weak D call: TRBD1 (5 bases). Germline V lookup: CDR1 MNHEY, CDR2 SMNVEV (reference sequence). The CDR3 spans 14 residues. Trimming pared 3 bases from V and 4 bases from J, leaving 10 bases between. CDR3 DNA sequence: TGTGCCAGCAGTTTCCGGGACGGTAATCAGCCCCAGCATTTT. Encoded protein: CASSFRDGNQPQHF.

The rearrangement links TRBV28 to TRBJ1-6; tentatively, D is TRBD1 (5 bases). The germline V gene has CDR1 MDHEN and CDR2 SYDVKM. Trimming removed 2 bases from V and 7 bases from J, with 12 bases in between. The CDR3 has 15 amino acids. The CDR3 DNA reads TGTGCCAGCAGTTTAGTTGACAGTGGCAATTCACCCCTCCACTTT. It codes for CASSLVDSGNSPLHF.

This clonotype was seen a few times. The chain has TRBV2 and TRBJ2-3; a weak D match, TRBD1 (7 bases). The CDR3 consists of 17 residues. Germline CDR1 and CDR2: SNHLY and FYNNEI. V gave up 2 bases and J gave up 3 bases, with 18 bases separating them. The CDR3 bases are TGTGCCAGCAGTGAACGGCCCCCGCAGGGGGGAACAGATACGCAGTATTTT. As protein: CASSERPPQGGTDTQYF.

Ten or more counts support this clonotype. The gene calls are TRBV6-1 and TRBJ2-7; maybe TRBD2 (6 bases). Germline assignment: CDR1 MNHNS and CDR2 SASEGT. The ends were cut back, 4 bases at V and 2 bases at J, with 12 bases in the middle. This CDR3 comprises 14 residues. The CDR3 nucleotides are TGTGCCAGCAGTGCCGGGGGTGAGACCTACGAGCAGTACTTC. Protein product: CASSAGGETYEQYF.